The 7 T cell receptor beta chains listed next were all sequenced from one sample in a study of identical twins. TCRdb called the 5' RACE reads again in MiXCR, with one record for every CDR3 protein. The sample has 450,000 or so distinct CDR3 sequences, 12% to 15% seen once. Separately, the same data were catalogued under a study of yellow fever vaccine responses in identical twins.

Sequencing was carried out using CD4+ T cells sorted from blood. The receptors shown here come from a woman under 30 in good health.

CDR3 DNA: TGTGCCAGCACCCGTAGGGAAGGCACTGAAGCTTTCTTT. Translated, it gives CASTRREGTEAFF. This chain connects TRBV6-2 or TRBV6-3 to TRBJ1-1; D is ambiguous. The CDR3 consists of 13 residues. Germline V lookup: CDR1 MNHEY, CDR2 SVGEGT. Trimming took 7 bases from V and 4 from J, leaving 13 bases between them.

CDR3 amino acids: CASSASRDTFLTETQYF. CDR3 bases: TGTGCCAGCAGTGCGTCCCGGGACACCTTTCTCACGGAGACCCAGTACTTC. The genes are TRBV25-1 and TRBJ2-5; perhaps TRBD1 as D (6 bases). The CDR3 consists of 17 residues. CDR1 MGHDK and CDR2 SYGVNS come from the germline V gene. The V and J ends lost 4 bases and 5 bases respectively, with 23 bases between them.

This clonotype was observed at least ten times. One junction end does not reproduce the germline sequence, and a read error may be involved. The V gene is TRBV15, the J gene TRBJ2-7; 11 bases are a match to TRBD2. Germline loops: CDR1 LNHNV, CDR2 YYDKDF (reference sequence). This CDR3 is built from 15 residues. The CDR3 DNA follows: TGTGCCACCAGCGGAGAACTAGCGGGGGAATCCGAGCAGTACTTC. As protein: CATSGELAGESEQYF.

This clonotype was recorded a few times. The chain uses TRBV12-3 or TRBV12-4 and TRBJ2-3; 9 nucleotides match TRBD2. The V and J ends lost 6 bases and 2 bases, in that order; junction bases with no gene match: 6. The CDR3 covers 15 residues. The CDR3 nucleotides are TGTGCCAGCAGAGTAGCGGGGGCGCTCACAGATACGCAGTATTTT. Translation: CASRVAGALTDTQYF.

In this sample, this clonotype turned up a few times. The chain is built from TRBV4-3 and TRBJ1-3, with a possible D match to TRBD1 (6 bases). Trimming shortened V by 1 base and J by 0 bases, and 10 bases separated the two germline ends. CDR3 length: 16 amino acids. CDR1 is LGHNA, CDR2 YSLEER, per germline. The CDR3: CASSQGGALSGNTIYF. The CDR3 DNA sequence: TGCGCCAGCAGCCAAGGGGGGGCACTCTCTGGAAACACCATATATTTT.

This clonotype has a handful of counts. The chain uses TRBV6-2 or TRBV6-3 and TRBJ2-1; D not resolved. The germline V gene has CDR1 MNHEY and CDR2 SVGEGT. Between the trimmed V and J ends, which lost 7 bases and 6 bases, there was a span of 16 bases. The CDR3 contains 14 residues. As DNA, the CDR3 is TGTGCCAGCACCCCGGTTAGTTTCCCCAATGAGCAGTTCTTC. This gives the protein CASTPVSFPNEQFF.

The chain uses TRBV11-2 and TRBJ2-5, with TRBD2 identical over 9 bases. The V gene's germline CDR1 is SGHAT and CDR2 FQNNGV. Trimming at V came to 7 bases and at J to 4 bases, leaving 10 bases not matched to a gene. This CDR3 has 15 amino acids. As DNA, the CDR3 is TGTGCCAGCACCGTAATAGCGGGAGATCCAGAGACCCAGTACTTC. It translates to CASTVIAGDPETQYF.